The source of this T cell receptor beta chain is a study of blood T cell repertoires in COVID-19. The table came from immunoSEQ multiplex PCR; TCRdb's copy has only in-frame clones and leaves some out. The profile shows roughly 250,000 clones, 80% to 85% of them singletons. V dropped 4 bases and J dropped 7; count of bases not matched to a gene: 7. The germline V gene encodes CDR1 LNHDA and CDR2 SQIVND (reference sequence). The CDR3 is 15 residues long. The chain uses TRBV19 and TRBJ2-1; 10 bases fit TRBD2. The specimen sequenced was peripheral blood. This TCR was sampled from a person between 65 and 80 years old with COVID-19, enrolled during active disease. The CDR3 sequence: CASSTQGLANNEQFF. The CDR3 coding sequence is TGTGCCAGTAGTACCCAGGGACTAGCGAATAATGAGCAGTTCTTC.